Following are 26 T cell receptor beta chains from one sample sequenced in a study of identical twins. TCRdb reprocessed the 5' RACE reads with MiXCR, giving one entry per CDR3 protein. This table has about 220,000 distinct CDR3 sequences, more than 6.5% appearing once. This sample was also put to use in a study of yellow fever vaccine responses in identical twins.

The sequenced sample was memory (CD45RO+) T cells sorted from blood. These receptor sequences come from a woman aged 18-29 years in good health.

This clonotype was counted only a few times. V usage is TRBV20-1 and J usage is TRBJ1-5; 10 bases fit TRBD1. CDR3 size: 13 residues. CDR1 is DFQATT, CDR2 SNEGSKA, per germline (reference sequence). V shed 6 bases and J 7 bases; nucleotides not matched to a gene: 6. CDR3 sequence: CSANRDRGQPQHF. In DNA, the CDR3 is TGCAGTGCAAACCGGGACAGGGGCCAGCCCCAGCATTTT.

This clonotype was found many times. V usage is TRBV24-1 and J usage is TRBJ2-1; unclear D gene. The CDR3 is 13 residues long. Trimming pared 9 bases from V and 4 bases from J, leaving 12 bases between. Germline V gene lookup returns CDR1 KGHDR and CDR2 SFDVKD. DNA of the CDR3: TGTGCCACCGGGCTCGACGAATACAATGAGCAGTTCTTC. Its protein product is CATGLDEYNEQFF.

There are a few counts of this clonotype. The chain combines TRBV20-1 with TRBJ2-2; tentative D call: TRBD2 (5 bases). The germline CDR1 and CDR2 sequences are DFQATT and SNEGSKA (reference sequence). The CDR3 has 15 amino acids. Trimming left V 0 bases short and J 2 bases short, with 10 bases between. CDR3 residues: CSARDYLANTGELFF. The CDR3 coding sequence is TGCAGTGCTAGAGATTACCTAGCCAACACCGGGGAGCTGTTTTTT.

This clonotype occurred many times. CDR3 region: CASQYREGSYNEQFF. CDR3 nucleotides: TGTGCCAGCCAATACAGGGAGGGTTCCTACAATGAGCAGTTCTTC. The rearrangement uses TRBV7-9 and TRBJ2-1; D possibly corresponds to TRBD2 (7 bases). The CDR3 runs to 15 residues. The V gene's germline CDR1 is SEHNR and CDR2 FQNEAQ (reference sequence). Trimming took off 8 bases at V and 1 base at J, with 15 bases between the two ends.

In this sample, this clonotype turned up a few times. The rearrangement uses TRBV5-1 and TRBJ2-2; unclear D gene. CDR1 SGHRS and CDR2 YFSETQ come from the germline V gene. Trimming cost V 0 bases and J 7 bases, with 10 bases left between them. CDR3 length: 14 amino acids. CDR3 sequence reads: CASSLVVAVGELFF. The CDR3 DNA is TGCGCCAGCAGCTTGGTAGTGGCTGTCGGGGAGCTGTTTTTT.

Many counts were recorded for this clonotype. This chain uses TRBV5-1 with TRBJ1-1; TRBD1 is a possible D gene (5 bases). The V gene lost 6 bases and the J gene lost 2 bases, with 14 bases spanning the gap. The V gene's germline CDR1 is SGHRS and CDR2 YFSETQ. The CDR3 consists of 14 residues. CDR3 sequence: CASTWGGVNTEAFF. The DNA of the CDR3 is TGCGCCAGCACCTGGGGAGGGGTTAACACTGAAGCTTTCTTT.

Comment on this clonotype: Sequence at one end of the junction differs from germline and may be a read error. The rearrangement joins TRBV27 to TRBJ2-3, with 9 bases lining up with TRBD1. Per the germline V gene, CDR1 is MNHEY and CDR2 is SMNVEV (reference sequence). This CDR3 comprises 15 residues. As DNA, the CDR3 is TGTGCCAGCAGTTTTCGGGGACAGGGATGGGGTACGCGGTATTTT. This encodes CASSFRGQGWGTRYF.

This clonotype came up a few times. The genes are TRBV7-8 and TRBJ1-1; D unclear. Germline CDR1 reads SGHVS; CDR2 reads FQNEAQ. V was trimmed by 4 bases and J by 0 bases, leaving 9 bases between them. This CDR3 comprises 14 residues. The DNA of the CDR3 is TGTGCCAGCAGCTCGGGATCTATGAACACTGAAGCTTTCTTT. Translation: CASSSGSMNTEAFF.

The table lists this clonotype with many counts. This sequence joins TRBV28 and TRBJ2-5; 14 bases are a match to TRBD2. V was clipped by 1 base and J by 3 bases; unmatched bases: 7. The CDR3 spans 18 residues. CDR1 and CDR2 (germline): MDHEN, SYDVKM. The CDR3 bases are TGTGCCAGCAGTTTATACCTTCCGGGACTAGCGGGAGAAGAGACCCAGTACTTC. Protein sequence: CASSLYLPGLAGEETQYF.

The chain is built from TRBV5-1 and TRBJ1-1; D unresolved. With 1 base removed from V and 5 bases from J, the gap between germline ends came to 12 bases. This CDR3 comprises 14 residues. The V gene's germline CDR1 is SGHRS and CDR2 YFSETQ. In DNA form, the CDR3 reads TGCGCCAGCAGCTTGCGGCTAGGGCAAACTGAAGCTTTCTTT. Its protein product is CASSLRLGQTEAFF.

This clonotype was counted a few times. As DNA, the CDR3 is TGTGCCAGCAGCCAAGATCTGGCCTACGAGCAGTACTTC. Translating it yields CASSQDLAYEQYF. The chain has TRBV4-2 and TRBJ2-7; no definite D call. The CDR3 runs 13 residues. V lost 0 bases and J lost 2, with 5 bases in between. Germline V gene lookup returns CDR1 LGHNA and CDR2 YNFKEQ.

This clonotype was seen at least ten times. V and J are TRBV6-2 or TRBV6-3 and TRBJ2-7; 9 bases are a match to TRBD1. V lost 6 bases, J lost 2 bases, and 5 bases stayed unmatched. Germline V gene lookup returns CDR1 MNHEY and CDR2 SVGEGT. The CDR3 extends over 14 amino acids. The CDR3 is CASRGTGRTYEQYF. As DNA, the CDR3 is TGTGCCAGCAGGGGGACAGGGAGAACCTACGAGCAGTACTTC.

This clonotype came up many times. This chain joins TRBV3-1 and TRBJ1-5; tentatively, D is TRBD1 (6 bases). Germline V CDR1 and CDR2: LGHDT, YNNKEL (reference sequence). Trimming took off 3 bases at V and 2 bases at J, with 8 bases between the two ends. The CDR3 runs to 14 residues. CDR3 sequence reads: CASSQNRGNQPQHF. CDR3 coding DNA: TGTGCCAGCAGCCAGAACAGGGGCAATCAGCCCCAGCATTTT. The complete variable domain, with remaining parts taken from reference TRBV3-1 and TRBJ1-5, reads DTAVSQTPKYLVTQMGNDKSIKCEQNLGHDTMYWYKQDSKKFLKIMFSYNNKELIINETVPNRFSPKSPDKAHLNLHINSLELGDSAVYFCASSQNRGNQPQHFGDGTRLSIL.

This clonotype was seen a handful of times. The CDR3 DNA follows: TGTGCCAGCAGCCCCGGGCAGGGGCTCGGAGGCTACACCTTC. This gives the protein CASSPGQGLGGYTF. The chain uses TRBV3-1 and TRBJ1-2; maybe TRBD1 (6 bases). Germline V gene lookup returns CDR1 LGHDT and CDR2 YNNKEL (reference sequence). V lost 4 bases and J 8 bases, leaving 17 bases between the germline ends. The CDR3 is made up of 14 amino acids.

The chain recombines TRBV12-3 or TRBV12-4 with TRBJ2-1, with TRBD2 matching 8 bases. This CDR3 has 15 amino acids. The J segment lost 2 bases and the V segment lost 9 bases, leaving 9 bases of the junction unmatched. CDR3 amino acids: CASRERAGAYNEQFF. The DNA of the CDR3 is TGTGCCAGTAGAGAAAGAGCGGGGGCCTACAATGAGCAGTTCTTC.

The rearrangement uses TRBV19 and TRBJ2-3; D gene ambiguous. V was clipped by 10 bases and J by 4 bases, with 12 bases between them. This CDR3 is built from 12 residues. Germline CDR1 and CDR2: LNHDA and SQIVND (reference sequence). DNA for the CDR3: TGTGCCATTGACTCCGAGGCAGATACGCAGTATTTT. This sequence encodes CAIDSEADTQYF. Full variable domain (outside the CDR3, taken from reference TRBV19 and TRBJ2-3): DGGITQSPKYLFRKEGQNVTLSCEQNLNHDAMYWYRQDPGQGLRLIYYSQIVNDFQKGDIAEGYSVSREKKESFPLTVTSAQKNPTAFYLCAIDSEADTQYFGPGTRLTVL.

V gene TRBV5-1 combines with J gene TRBJ2-2; perhaps TRBD1 as D (5 bases). V was cut by 5 bases and J by 7 bases, with 15 bases left in between. Germline V gene sequence: CDR1 SGHRS, CDR2 YFSETQ. The CDR3 sequence is 14 residues long. The CDR3 protein is CASRTAPLDGELFF. The CDR3 region has the DNA TGCGCCAGCAGGACAGCTCCTTTGGACGGGGAGCTGTTTTTT.

This clonotype was counted a few times. This chain joins TRBV2 and TRBJ1-1; 8 bases match TRBD1. Germline assignment: CDR1 SNHLY and CDR2 FYNNEI. Losses at the gene ends were 6 bases for V and 5 bases for J; bases not matched to a gene: 8. This CDR3 has 14 amino acids. CDR3 sequence reads: CASRGRQGMTEAFF. CDR3 coding DNA: TGTGCCAGCAGGGGAAGACAGGGGATGACTGAAGCTTTCTTT.

This clonotype appeared a few times. A read error may produce the germline difference seen at one junction end. This sequence joins TRBV7-2 and TRBJ2-1; D gene ambiguous. The CDR3 is made up of 11 amino acids. Germline assignment: CDR1 SGHTA and CDR2 FQGNSA. In DNA form, the CDR3 reads TGTGCCAGCACCTTATACAATGAGCAGTTCTTC. Protein product: CASTLYNEQFF.

At least ten counts were recorded for this clonotype. The chain joins TRBV5-6 to TRBJ2-7; TRBD1 might be the D (6 bases). The CDR3 is made up of 13 amino acids. V lost 6 bases, J lost 2 bases, and 12 bases lay in between. Germline-derived CDR1 and CDR2 are SGHDT and YYEEEE. In DNA, the CDR3 is TGTGCCAGCACTGTGAGGGGGACCTACGAGCAGTACTTC. Translated: CASTVRGTYEQYF.

This clonotype showed up just a few times. The rearrangement links TRBV7-2 to TRBJ1-2, with 7 positions matching TRBD1. Trimming removed 5 bases from V and 5 bases from J; junction bases left unmatched: 8. The germline gives CDR1 SGHTA, CDR2 FQGNSA. This CDR3 is built from 14 residues. This CDR3 reads CASSVRQGQYGYTF. The CDR3 coding sequence is TGTGCCAGCAGCGTACGACAGGGCCAGTATGGCTACACCTTC.

This chain uses TRBV9 with TRBJ1-2; TRBD1 is a possible D gene (5 bases). Trimming shortened V by 4 bases and J by 3 bases, and 10 bases separated the two germline ends. Germline CDR1 is SGDLS and CDR2 is YYNGEE. This CDR3 has 13 amino acids. Written as DNA, the CDR3 is TGTGCCAGCAGCAAGGGGACGGACTATGGCTACACCTTC. Translating it yields CASSKGTDYGYTF. Drawing the rest from reference TRBV9 and TRBJ1-2, the complete variable domain is DSGVTQTPKHLITATGQRVTLRCSPRSGDLSVYWYQQSLDQGLQFLIQYYNGEERAKGNILERFSAQQFPDLHSELNLSSLELGDSALYFCASSKGTDYGYTFGSGTRLTVV.

V gene TRBV6-1 combines with J gene TRBJ1-5; possibly TRBD1 for D (5 bases). This CDR3 contains 13 residues. V was cut by 6 bases and J by 7 bases, with 13 bases left in between. CDR1 is MNHNS, CDR2 SASEGT, per germline. This CDR3 reads CASRRGAGQPQHF. The DNA of the CDR3 is TGTGCCAGCAGGCGAGGGGCGGGGCAGCCCCAGCATTTT.

This clonotype was observed at least ten times. The chain uses TRBV29-1 and TRBJ1-5, with 7 bases matching TRBD1. This CDR3 region has 15 residues. Unmatched junction bases numbered 12, after V lost 6 bases and J lost 4 bases. CDR1 is SQVTM, CDR2 ANQGSEA, per germline. The CDR3 DNA reads TGCAGCGTGTCCGACAGGGCGGCAGGGAATCAGCCCCAGCATTTT. Encoded protein: CSVSDRAAGNQPQHF.

Only a few counts were recorded for this clonotype. The chain combines TRBV20-1 with TRBJ2-5; 10 bases align to TRBD2. V lost 6 bases and J lost 4; bases outside the gene matches: 11. CDR1 and CDR2 from the germline V gene are DFQATT and SNEGSKA (reference sequence). CDR3 length equals 15 residues. The CDR3 sequence: CSARAYIAGGETQYF. The CDR3 coding sequence is TGCAGTGCCCGAGCGTACATAGCGGGAGGAGAGACCCAGTACTTC.

This clonotype was counted only a few times. This chain uses TRBV4-3 with TRBJ2-3; maybe TRBD1 (5 bases). Germline assignment: CDR1 LGHNA and CDR2 YSLEER. V was clipped by 2 bases and J by 1 base, with 10 bases between them. The CDR3 extends over 15 amino acids. The CDR3 DNA is TGCGCCAGCAGCCAACAGGCGACAGGCACAGATACGCAGTATTTT. Protein: CASSQQATGTDTQYF.